This T cell receptor beta chain was captured by sequencing in a study of vaccination and CD4 T cells after COVID-19. The CDR3 totals 15 residues. CDR1 is KGHDR and CDR2 is SFDVKD in the germline V gene. The V segment lost 3 bases and the J segment 7 bases; nucleotides outside the gene matches: 7. Sequencing of DNA taken from cultured CD4+ T cells relied on the Oncomine TCR Beta short-read assay. DNA came from CD4+ T cells after culture. Using its own MiXCR run on the PCR reads, TCRdb lists one record per CDR3 protein. Among approximately 13,000 distinct CDR3 sequences listed, approximately 48% were seen once. Stated treatment: roughly ten-day PBMC culture with coronavirus spike peptide pools or control peptides (ViraFEST assay). Per well, around 2 million PBMCs were cultured in the presence of around 11 IU/ml IL-2 and 9 to 10 ug/ml peptide pools. A remark on this clonotype: No antigen is known for it.

V is TRBV24-1 and J is TRBJ2-1; 8 positions match TRBD2. Sequenced material: CD4+ T cells from blood, cultured in vitro. The receptor comes from a human donor who had recovered from COVID-19. DNA for the CDR3: TGTGCCACCAGTGATGCGGGACTAGGCGGGAATGAGCAGTTCTTC. Amino acids: CATSDAGLGGNEQFF.